These 23 T cell receptor beta chains came from one sample sequenced in a study of blood T cell repertoires in COVID-19. Generated by immunoSEQ multiplex PCR, the TCRdb table keeps only in-frame clones and is missing some. Here the sample spans around 150,000 clones, just under 85% being singletons. Sequenced input: peripheral blood. The source is a woman over 75 with acute or convalescent COVID-19.

The chain links TRBV4-1 to TRBJ1-4; 8 positions agree with TRBD1. There are 14 residues in the CDR3. Germline V lookup: CDR1 MGHRA, CDR2 YSYEKL. Unmatched junction bases numbered 5, after V lost 1 base and J lost 10 bases. CDR3 loop: CASSQVGQEGKLFF. The DNA for the CDR3 is TGCGCCAGCAGCCAAGTGGGACAGGAGGGAAAACTGTTTTTT.

The rearrangement joins TRBV18 to TRBJ1-2, with 7 bases aligning to TRBD1. The germline gives CDR1 KGHSH, CDR2 LQKENI. V shed 7 bases, J shed 6 bases, and the junction held 5 bases outside the gene matches. This CDR3 spans 12 amino acids. CDR3 sequence (DNA): TGTGCCAGCTTCTTACAGGGGAATGGCTACACCTTC. Residues: CASFLQGNGYTF.

The chain carries TRBV14 and TRBJ1-4; D is possibly TRBD1 (6 bases). Germline-derived CDR1 and CDR2 are SGHDN and FVKESK. This CDR3 is 15 amino acids long. V was pared by 1 base and J by 5 bases, with 11 bases between. The CDR3 loop is CASSQAGVQNEKLFF. CDR3 DNA: TGTGCCAGCAGCCAAGCAGGGGTGCAGAATGAAAAACTGTTTTTT.

This chain uses TRBV7-8 with TRBJ2-1; 10 nucleotides match TRBD1. Germline CDR1 and CDR2: SGHVS and FQNEAQ. CDR3 size: 16 residues. Trimming removed 5 bases from V and 5 bases from J; junction bases left unmatched: 9. The CDR3 is CASSRGTGAPHNEQFF. The CDR3 nucleotides read TGTGCCAGCAGCCGAGGGACAGGGGCGCCCCACAATGAGCAGTTCTTC.

The chain carries TRBV6-5 and TRBJ1-5; tentative D call: TRBD1 (6 bases). Germline V CDR1 and CDR2: MNHEY, SVGAGI. The CDR3 sequence is 16 residues long. Trimming removed 4 bases from V and 3 bases from J, with 16 bases in between. The CDR3 coding sequence is TGTGCCAGCAGTTCCCCGGGACACACCAACAATCAGCCCCAGCATTTT. Translated, it gives CASSSPGHTNNQPQHF.

This clone occurred once. This sequence joins TRBV10-2 and TRBJ2-1, with 10 nucleotides matching TRBD1. Trimming removed 1 base from V and 8 bases from J; junction bases left unmatched: 11. CDR1 is WSHSY and CDR2 is SAAADI in the germline V gene. The CDR3 covers 17 residues. CDR3 in amino acids: CASSELAGTGVVHEQFF. Written as DNA, the CDR3 is TGCGCCAGCAGTGAGTTAGCCGGGACAGGGGTTGTACATGAGCAGTTCTTC.

The count of this clone is one. The chain employs TRBV30 and TRBJ1-1; 7 bases map to TRBD1. The V gene's germline CDR1 is GTSNPN and CDR2 SVGIG (reference sequence). The CDR3 sequence is 13 residues long. Trimming cost V 2 bases and J 12 bases; bases outside gene matches: 12. The CDR3 nucleotides are TGTGCCTGGAGTCCTGACAGGGCGCTCTCTACTTTCTTT. Its translation is CAWSPDRALSTFF.

This chain links TRBV5-1 with TRBJ2-7; D remains ambiguous. Trimming removed 0 bases from V and 5 bases from J, with 12 bases in between. This CDR3 is 14 amino acids long. Germline V gene lookup returns CDR1 SGHRS and CDR2 YFSETQ. The CDR3 reads CASSLGQAMNEQYF. DNA for the CDR3: TGCGCCAGCAGCTTGGGTCAGGCTATGAACGAGCAGTACTTC.

The rearrangement joins TRBV5-1 to TRBJ2-5, with 9 nucleotides matching TRBD1. This CDR3 is 15 amino acids long. J gave up 4 bases and V 4 bases, and 8 bases lay outside the gene matches. Germline CDR1 reads SGHRS; CDR2 reads YFSETQ. The CDR3 is CASSPDRGKGETQYF. The CDR3 coding sequence is TGCGCCAGCAGCCCGGACAGGGGAAAAGGAGAGACCCAGTACTTC.

This chain joins TRBV11-2 and TRBJ2-2; TRBD2 agrees at 10 bases. This CDR3 has 17 residues. The germline CDR1 and CDR2 sequences are SGHAT and FQNNGV. V trimming: 5 bases; J trimming: 6 bases; junction bases outside the gene matches: 12. The CDR3 reads CASSHRTSSGGPGELFF. CDR3 nucleotide sequence: TGTGCCAGCAGCCACCGCACCTCTAGCGGGGGCCCCGGGGAGCTGTTTTTT. The variable domain in full, with the rest retrieved from reference TRBV11-2 and TRBJ2-2, is EAGVAQSPRYKIIEKRQSVAFWCNPISGHATLYWYQQILGQGPKLLIQFQNNGVVDDSQLPKDRFSAERLKGVDSTLKIQPAKLEDSAVYLCASSHRTSSGGPGELFFGEGSRLTVL.

This clone was counted between two and nine times. The chain employs TRBV27 and TRBJ2-1; 12 positions match TRBD2. The germline gives CDR1 MNHEY, CDR2 SMNVEV (reference sequence). The CDR3 has 16 amino acids. The trim removed 7 bases at V and 1 base at J, leaving 5 bases unmatched. The CDR3 protein is CASTLTSGSSYNEQFF. For the CDR3, the DNA is TGTGCCAGCACCTTGACTAGCGGGAGTTCCTACAATGAGCAGTTCTTC.

The CDR3 sequence is CASSVAGNTGELFF. The CDR3 coding sequence is TGTGCCAGCAGTGTAGCGGGGAACACCGGGGAGCTGTTTTTT. The genes are TRBV6-2 or TRBV6-3 and TRBJ2-2; 7 nucleotides align to TRBD2. The CDR3 runs 14 residues. Germline CDR1 is MNHEY and CDR2 is SVGEGT. V gave up 5 bases and J gave up 1 base; unmatched junction bases: 1.

The chain recombines TRBV4-1 with TRBJ1-2, with 9 positions matching TRBD1. This CDR3 region has 17 residues. V lost 0 bases to trimming and J lost 3 bases; unmatched junction nucleotides: 8. CDR1 is MGHRA and CDR2 is YSYEKL in the germline V gene. CDR3 sequence (DNA): TGCGCCAGCAGCCAAGAAGCCACAGGGGGCGCTTACTATGGCTACACCTTC. Translated, it gives CASSQEATGGAYYGYTF.

For the CDR3, the DNA is TGTGCCAGCAGTGACTCCCGGGACACCGGGGAGCTGTTTTTT. It is translated as CASSDSRDTGELFF. This chain links TRBV25-1 with TRBJ2-2, with unresolved D. Germline CDR1 reads MGHDK; CDR2 reads SYGVNS. The CDR3 covers 14 residues. Trimming took off 3 bases at V and 3 bases at J, with 8 bases between the two ends.

The rearrangement joins TRBV30 to TRBJ2-2, with D possibly being TRBD1 (6 bases). Between the trimmed V and J ends, which lost 4 bases and 5 bases, there was a span of 17 bases. The CDR3 is made up of 15 amino acids. The germline V gene encodes CDR1 GTSNPN and CDR2 SVGIG (reference sequence). CDR3 amino acids: CAWTRTDLTTGELFF. The CDR3 coding sequence is TGTGCCTGGACCCGGACAGATCTAACTACCGGGGAGCTGTTTTTT.

V usage is TRBV4-1 and J usage is TRBJ2-2, with D possibly being TRBD1 (6 bases). Between the trimmed V and J ends, which lost 10 bases and 1 base, there was a span of 22 bases. CDR3 length equals 17 residues. Germline CDR1 reads MGHRA; CDR2 reads YSYEKL. CDR3: CATRPRAGTQNTGELFF. In DNA form, the CDR3 reads TGCGCCACCCGACCGAGGGCCGGGACACAGAACACCGGGGAGCTGTTTTTT.

The gene calls are TRBV18 and TRBJ2-2; 9 bases fit TRBD2. The CDR3 runs to 14 residues. The V gene's germline CDR1 is KGHSH and CDR2 LQKENI. With 4 bases clipped from V and 5 bases from J, the junction kept 2 bases outside the gene matches. CDR3 sequence: CASSLLAGTGELFF. As DNA, the CDR3 is TGTGCCAGCTCACTGCTAGCGGGAACCGGGGAGCTGTTTTTT.

V gene TRBV29-1 combines with J gene TRBJ1-2; 7 bases agree with TRBD1. CDR1 and CDR2 from the germline V gene are SQVTM and ANQGSEA. There are 13 residues in the CDR3. J lost 3 bases, V lost 5 bases, and 6 bases had no gene match. CDR3 DNA sequence: TGCAGCGTTCCCCGACAGGGTGACTATGGCTACACCTTC. Protein: CSVPRQGDYGYTF.

The chain links TRBV6-6 to TRBJ1-5; unclear D gene. CDR1 MNHNY and CDR2 SVGAGI come from the germline V gene (reference sequence). The CDR3 is 15 amino acids. Trimming shortened V by 8 bases and J by 3 bases, and 17 bases separated the two germline ends. CDR3 sequence: CASRIGSRNNQPQHF. As DNA, the CDR3 is TGTGCCAGCCGCATCGGGAGTCGGAACAATCAGCCCCAGCATTTT.

The table lists this clone with a count of one. This chain uses TRBV27 with TRBJ1-1; tentatively, D is TRBD1 (5 bases). Trimming removed 2 bases from V and 0 bases from J, with 16 bases in between. Germline values: CDR1 MNHEY, CDR2 SMNVEV (reference sequence). The CDR3 extends over 17 amino acids. CDR3 bases: TGTGCCAGCAGTTTACAGGGTATCACCGGCATGAACACTGAAGCTTTCTTT. It translates to CASSLQGITGMNTEAFF.

The chain employs TRBV2 and TRBJ2-1; D is possibly TRBD2 (5 bases). Germline V gene lookup returns CDR1 SNHLY and CDR2 FYNNEI. This CDR3 spans 16 amino acids. The germline V and J ends were trimmed by 7 bases and 8 bases, with 24 bases remaining between them. CDR3 sequence: CASNPKAGGHGDEQFF. CDR3 nucleotides: TGTGCCAGCAATCCCAAGGCAGGAGGTCACGGGGATGAGCAGTTCTTC.

The chain couples TRBV19 to TRBJ2-1; D possibly corresponds to TRBD2 (6 bases). Germline CDR1 is LNHDA and CDR2 is SQIVND (reference sequence). CDR3 length equals 14 residues. Between the trimmed V and J ends, which lost 2 bases and 6 bases, there was a span of 11 bases. CDR3 region: CASSIRGATNEQFF. The DNA of the CDR3 is TGTGCCAGTAGTATACGCGGGGCGACCAATGAGCAGTTCTTC.

A single count supports this clone. The chain links TRBV6-5 to TRBJ2-1, with 12 bases that match TRBD2. The CDR3 sequence is 13 residues long. Trimming removed 8 bases from V and 9 bases from J; junction bases left unmatched: 5. Germline lookup yields CDR1 MNHEY and CDR2 SVGAGI. CDR3 sequence (DNA): TGTGCCAGCTTATCTAGCGGGAGGGGTGAGCAGTTCTTC. This encodes CASLSSGRGEQFF.